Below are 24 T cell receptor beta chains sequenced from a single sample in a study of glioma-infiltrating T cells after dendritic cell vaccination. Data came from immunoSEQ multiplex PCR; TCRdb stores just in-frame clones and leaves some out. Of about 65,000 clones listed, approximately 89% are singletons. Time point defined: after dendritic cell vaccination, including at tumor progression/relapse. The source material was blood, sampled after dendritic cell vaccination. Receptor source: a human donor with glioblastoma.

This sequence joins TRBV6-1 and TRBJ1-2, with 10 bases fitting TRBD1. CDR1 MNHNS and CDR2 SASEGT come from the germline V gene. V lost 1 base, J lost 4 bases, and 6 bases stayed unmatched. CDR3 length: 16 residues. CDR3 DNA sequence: TGTGCCAGCAGTGAAGGGACAGGGGGGGTCACCTATGGCTACACCTTC. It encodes CASSEGTGGVTYGYTF.

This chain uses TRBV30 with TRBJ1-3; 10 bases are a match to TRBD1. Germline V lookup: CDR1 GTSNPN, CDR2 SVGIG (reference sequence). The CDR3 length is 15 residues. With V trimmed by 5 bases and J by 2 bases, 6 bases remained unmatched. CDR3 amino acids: CAWGPDRGPGNTIYF. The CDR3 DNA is TGTGCCTGGGGCCCCGACAGGGGGCCTGGAAACACCATATATTTT.

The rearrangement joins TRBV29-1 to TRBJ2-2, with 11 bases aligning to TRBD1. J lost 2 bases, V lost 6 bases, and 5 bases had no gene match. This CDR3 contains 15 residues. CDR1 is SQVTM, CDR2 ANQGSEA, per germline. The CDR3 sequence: CSVPGTGGNTGELFF. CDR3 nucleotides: TGCAGCGTCCCCGGGACAGGGGGTAACACCGGGGAGCTGTTTTTT.

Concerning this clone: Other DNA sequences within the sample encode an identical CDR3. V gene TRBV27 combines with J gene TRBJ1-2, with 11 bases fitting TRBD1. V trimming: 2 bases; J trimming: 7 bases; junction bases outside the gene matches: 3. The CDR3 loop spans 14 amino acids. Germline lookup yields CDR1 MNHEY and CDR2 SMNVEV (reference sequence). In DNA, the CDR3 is TGTGCCAGCAGTTTAGGACAGGGGGCTGGTGGCTACACCTTC. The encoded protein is CASSLGQGAGGYTF.

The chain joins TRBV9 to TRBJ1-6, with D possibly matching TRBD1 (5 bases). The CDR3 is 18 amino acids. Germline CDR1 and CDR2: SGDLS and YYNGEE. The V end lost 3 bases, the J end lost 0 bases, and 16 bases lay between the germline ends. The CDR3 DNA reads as TGTGCCAGCAGCGAAAATAGGGGCGGGAGCTCCTATAATTCACCCCTCCACTTT. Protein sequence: CASSENRGGSSYNSPLHF.

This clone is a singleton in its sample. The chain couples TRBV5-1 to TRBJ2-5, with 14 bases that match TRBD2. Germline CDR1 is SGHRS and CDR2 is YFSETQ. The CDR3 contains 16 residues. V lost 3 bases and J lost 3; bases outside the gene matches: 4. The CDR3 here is CASSWKTSGGEETQYF. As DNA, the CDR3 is TGCGCCAGCAGCTGGAAGACTAGCGGGGGGGAAGAGACCCAGTACTTC.

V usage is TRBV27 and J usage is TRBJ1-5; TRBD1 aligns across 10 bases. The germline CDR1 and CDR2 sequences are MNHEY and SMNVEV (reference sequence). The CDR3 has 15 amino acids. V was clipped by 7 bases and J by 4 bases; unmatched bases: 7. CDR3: CASTPDRGGNQPQHF. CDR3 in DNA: TGTGCCAGCACCCCGGACAGGGGGGGTAATCAGCCCCAGCATTTT.

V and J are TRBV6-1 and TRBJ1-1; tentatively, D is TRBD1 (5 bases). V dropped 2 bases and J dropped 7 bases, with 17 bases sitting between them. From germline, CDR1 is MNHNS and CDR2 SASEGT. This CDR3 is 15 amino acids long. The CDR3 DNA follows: TGTGCCAGCAGTGAATCCCTTCACGCTAGGGGTGAAGCTTTCTTT. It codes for CASSESLHARGEAFF.

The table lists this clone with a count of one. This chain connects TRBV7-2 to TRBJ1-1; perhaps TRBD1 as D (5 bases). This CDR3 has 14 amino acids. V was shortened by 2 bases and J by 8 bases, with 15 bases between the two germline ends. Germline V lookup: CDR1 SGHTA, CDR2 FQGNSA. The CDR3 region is CASSLFQGTEEAFF. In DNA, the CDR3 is TGTGCCAGCAGCTTATTTCAGGGTACAGAAGAAGCTTTCTTT.

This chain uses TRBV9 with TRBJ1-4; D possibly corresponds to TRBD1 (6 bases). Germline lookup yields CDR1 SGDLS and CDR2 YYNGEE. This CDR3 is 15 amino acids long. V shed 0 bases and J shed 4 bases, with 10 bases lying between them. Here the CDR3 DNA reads TGTGCCAGCAGCGTAGCTGGGGGCCTTAATGAAAAACTGTTTTTT. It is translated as CASSVAGGLNEKLFF.

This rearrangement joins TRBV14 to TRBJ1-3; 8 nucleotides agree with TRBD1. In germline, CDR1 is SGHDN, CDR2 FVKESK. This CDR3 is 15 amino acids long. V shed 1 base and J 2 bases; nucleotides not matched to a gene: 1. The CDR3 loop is CASSQADRAGNTIYF. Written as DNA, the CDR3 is TGTGCCAGCAGCCAAGCGGACAGGGCTGGAAACACCATATATTTT.

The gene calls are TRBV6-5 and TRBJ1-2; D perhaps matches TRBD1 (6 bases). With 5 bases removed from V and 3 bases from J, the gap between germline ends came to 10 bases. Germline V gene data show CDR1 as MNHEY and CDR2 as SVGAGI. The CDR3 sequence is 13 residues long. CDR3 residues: CASSQSGDYGYTF. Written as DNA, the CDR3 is TGTGCCAGCAGTCAATCAGGGGACTATGGCTACACCTTC.

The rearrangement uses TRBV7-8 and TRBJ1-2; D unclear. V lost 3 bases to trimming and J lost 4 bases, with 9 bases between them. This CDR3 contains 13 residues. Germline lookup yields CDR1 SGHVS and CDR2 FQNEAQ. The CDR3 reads CASSFGESYGYTF. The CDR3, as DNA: TGTGCCAGCAGCTTCGGGGAATCCTATGGCTACACCTTC.

CDR3 coding DNA: TGTGCCAGCAGTTCTCTAGCGGGGGGGCATACCGGGGAGCTGTTTTTT. Translating gives CASSSLAGGHTGELFF. The V and J genes are TRBV7-8 and TRBJ2-2; 12 nucleotides agree with TRBD2. J lost 5 bases, V lost 6 bases, and 7 bases had no gene match. CDR1 and CDR2 (germline): SGHVS, FQNEAQ. The CDR3 sequence is 16 residues long.

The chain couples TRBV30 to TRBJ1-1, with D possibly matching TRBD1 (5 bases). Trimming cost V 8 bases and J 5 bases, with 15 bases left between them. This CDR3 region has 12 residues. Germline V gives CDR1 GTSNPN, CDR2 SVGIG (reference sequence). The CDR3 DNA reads TGTGCCCTCCGATTCACAGGAACTGAAGCTTTCTTT. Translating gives CALRFTGTEAFF.

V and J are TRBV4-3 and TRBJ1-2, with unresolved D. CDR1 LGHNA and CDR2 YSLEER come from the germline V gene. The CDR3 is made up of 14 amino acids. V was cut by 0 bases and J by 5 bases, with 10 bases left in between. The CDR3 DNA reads TGCGCCAGCAGCCAAGACGGAGGGAATTATGGCTACACCTTC. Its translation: CASSQDGGNYGYTF.

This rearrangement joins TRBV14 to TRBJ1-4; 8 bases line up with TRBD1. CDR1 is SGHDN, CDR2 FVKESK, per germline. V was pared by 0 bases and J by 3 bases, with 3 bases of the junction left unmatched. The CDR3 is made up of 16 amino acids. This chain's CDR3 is CASSQDRGQANEKLFF. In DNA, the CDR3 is TGTGCCAGCAGCCAAGACAGGGGGCAAGCTAATGAAAAACTGTTTTTT.

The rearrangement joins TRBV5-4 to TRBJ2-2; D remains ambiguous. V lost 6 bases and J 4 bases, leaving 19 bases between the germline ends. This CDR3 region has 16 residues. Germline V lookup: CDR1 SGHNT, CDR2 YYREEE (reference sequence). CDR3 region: CASTQRGGRFTGELFF. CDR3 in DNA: TGTGCCAGCACCCAGAGAGGCGGCCGATTCACCGGGGAGCTGTTTTTT.

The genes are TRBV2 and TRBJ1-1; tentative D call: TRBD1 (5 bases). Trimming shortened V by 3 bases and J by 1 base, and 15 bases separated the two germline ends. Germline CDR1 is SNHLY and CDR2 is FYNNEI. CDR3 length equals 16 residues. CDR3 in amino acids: CASSDGKGRENTEAFF. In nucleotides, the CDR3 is TGTGCCAGCAGTGATGGGAAGGGCAGGGAGAACACTGAAGCTTTCTTT.

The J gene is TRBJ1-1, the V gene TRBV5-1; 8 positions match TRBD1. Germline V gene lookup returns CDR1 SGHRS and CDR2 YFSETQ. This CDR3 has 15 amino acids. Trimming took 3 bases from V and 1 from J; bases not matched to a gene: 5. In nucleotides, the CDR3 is TGCGCCAGCAGCTCAAGGACAGGGACGAACACTGAAGCTTTCTTT. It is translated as CASSSRTGTNTEAFF.

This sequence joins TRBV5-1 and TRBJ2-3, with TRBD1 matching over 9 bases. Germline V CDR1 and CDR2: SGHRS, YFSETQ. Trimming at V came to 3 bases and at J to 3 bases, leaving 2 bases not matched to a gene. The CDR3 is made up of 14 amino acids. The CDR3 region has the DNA TGCGCCAGCAGCTGGACAGGGGCAACAGATACGCAGTATTTT. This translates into CASSWTGATDTQYF.

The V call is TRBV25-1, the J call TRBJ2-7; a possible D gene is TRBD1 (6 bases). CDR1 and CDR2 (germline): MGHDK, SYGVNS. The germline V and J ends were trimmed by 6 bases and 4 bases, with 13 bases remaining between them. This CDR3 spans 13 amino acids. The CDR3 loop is CASRGQNVYEQYF. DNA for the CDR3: TGTGCCAGCAGAGGACAGAACGTGTACGAGCAGTACTTC.

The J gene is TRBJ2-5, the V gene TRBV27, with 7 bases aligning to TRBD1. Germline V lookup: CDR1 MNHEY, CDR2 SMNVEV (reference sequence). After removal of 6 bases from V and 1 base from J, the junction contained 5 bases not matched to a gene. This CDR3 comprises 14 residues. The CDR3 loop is CASSRTGVQETQYF. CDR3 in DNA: TGTGCCAGCAGCCGGACAGGAGTCCAAGAGACCCAGTACTTC.

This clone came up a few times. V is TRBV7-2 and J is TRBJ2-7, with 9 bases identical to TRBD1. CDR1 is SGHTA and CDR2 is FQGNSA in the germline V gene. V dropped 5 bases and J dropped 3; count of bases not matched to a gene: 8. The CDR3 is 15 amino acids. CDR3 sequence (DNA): TGTGCCAGCAGCCCTACAGGGGGCTCGGGCTACGAGCAGTACTTC. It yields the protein CASSPTGGSGYEQYF.